Listed here are 25 T cell receptor beta chains from one sample, sequenced in a study of T cells after yellow fever vaccination. Each CDR3 protein gets one entry after TCRdb re-called the 5' RACE reads with MiXCR. The sample holds about 580,000 distinct CDR3 sequences, less than 20% seen once. The specimen comprised PBMCs, sampled roughly 5 days after the first yellow fever vaccination. The receptors shown here come from a man aged 18 to 29 who received the YFV17D yellow fever vaccine.

This clonotype occurred a few times. The genes are TRBV7-2 and TRBJ2-5, with D perhaps TRBD2 (5 bases). Germline V gene data show CDR1 as SGHTA and CDR2 as FQGNSA. V was shortened by 1 base and J by 9 bases, with 15 bases between the two germline ends. The CDR3 spans 14 residues. The CDR3 sequence: CASSLGPEGRAQYF. For the CDR3, the DNA is TGTGCCAGCAGCTTAGGTCCCGAGGGAAGGGCCCAGTACTTC.

This rearrangement joins TRBV12-3 or TRBV12-4 to TRBJ2-2, with 7 bases that match TRBD2. V was pared by 3 bases and J by 7 bases, with 8 bases of the junction left unmatched. CDR3 length: 15 amino acids. In DNA, the CDR3 is TGTGCCAGCAGTTTCCAGGGACTACGTGGCGGGGAGCTGTTTTTT. As protein: CASSFQGLRGGELFF.

The chain employs TRBV6-2 or TRBV6-3 and TRBJ2-7; D call uncertain. There are 13 residues in the CDR3. V lost 4 bases and J 4 bases, leaving 11 bases between the germline ends. The germline CDR1 and CDR2 sequences are MNHEY and SVGEGT. The CDR3 spells CASSFGLPYEQYV. The DNA of the CDR3 is TGTGCCAGCAGTTTCGGGTTACCTTACGAGCAGTACGTC.

V gene TRBV7-3 combines with J gene TRBJ2-3, with 9 nucleotides matching TRBD2. Germline CDR1 is SGHTA and CDR2 is FQGTGA. The CDR3 extends over 12 amino acids. The J segment lost 6 bases and the V segment lost 11 bases, leaving 6 bases of the junction unmatched. DNA of the CDR3: TGTGCCTCCTGCGGGGGGGCCGATACGCAGTATTTT. Its translation is CASCGGADTQYF.

The chain is built from TRBV5-1 and TRBJ2-1; possibly TRBD2 for D (5 bases). This CDR3 region has 12 residues. V lost 6 bases to trimming and J lost 9 bases, with 13 bases between them. CDR1 and CDR2 from the germline V gene are SGHRS and YFSETQ. The CDR3 here is CASTASQVEQFF. CDR3 DNA: TGCGCCAGCACTGCTAGCCAGGTTGAGCAGTTCTTC.

J is TRBJ2-3 and V is TRBV4-1; the match to TRBD2 covers 13 bases. The CDR3 runs to 19 residues. V dropped 5 bases and J dropped 0; count of bases not matched to a gene: 11. From germline, CDR1 is MGHRA and CDR2 YSYEKL. Here the CDR3 DNA reads TGCGCCAGCAGCTCCCCTACGGGACTAGCGGGGCCTAGCACAGATACGCAGTATTTT. This gives the protein CASSSPTGLAGPSTDTQYF.

The genes are TRBV27 and TRBJ1-4, with D tentatively TRBD1 (5 bases). Germline CDR1 is MNHEY and CDR2 is SMNVEV (reference sequence). V was shortened by 6 bases and J by 7 bases, with 15 bases between the two germline ends. The CDR3 has 14 residues. The DNA for the CDR3 is TGTGCCAGCAGACTTACCTGGGGGAGTGAAAAACTGTTTTTT. Encoded protein: CASRLTWGSEKLFF.

This clonotype has only a few counts. The chain combines TRBV6-5 with TRBJ2-1; 8 nucleotides line up with TRBD1. V lost 6 bases, J lost 6 bases, and 10 bases stayed unmatched. The germline V gene encodes CDR1 MNHEY and CDR2 SVGAGI. The CDR3 sequence is 15 residues long. The CDR3 DNA sequence: TGTGCCAGCAGACCTCGGACAGGGTCTGGCAATGAGCAGTTCTTC. It yields the protein CASRPRTGSGNEQFF.

This clonotype was found many times. The rearrangement uses TRBV20-1 and TRBJ1-1; tentative D call: TRBD1 (5 bases). There are 13 residues in the CDR3. Germline CDR1 and CDR2: DFQATT and SNEGSKA (reference sequence). Trimming shortened V by 1 base and J by 7 bases, and 13 bases separated the two germline ends. CDR3 amino acids: CSARAPAGLEAFF. DNA of the CDR3: TGCAGTGCTAGAGCTCCAGCGGGACTTGAAGCTTTCTTT.

This clonotype was counted at least ten times. The chain couples TRBV7-8 to TRBJ2-2, with 8 nucleotides matching TRBD1. The CDR3 is made up of 15 amino acids. The germline V gene encodes CDR1 SGHVS and CDR2 FQNEAQ. V gave up 5 bases and J gave up 6 bases; unmatched junction bases: 8. CDR3 nucleotide sequence: TGTGCCAGCAGCGAGCAGGGGGCAAGCGCCGGGGAGCTGTTTTTT. Translating gives CASSEQGASAGELFF. The variable domain in full, completed from reference TRBV7-8 and TRBJ2-2, reads GAGVSQSPRYKVAKRGQDVALRCDPISGHVSLFWYQQALGQGPEFLTYFQNEAQLDKSGLPSDRFFAERPEGSVSTLKIQRTQQEDSAVYLCASSEQGASAGELFFGEGSRLTVL.

This clonotype was seen more than once but under ten times. The CDR3: CASSHRAGTDTYEQYF. As DNA, the CDR3 is TGTGCCAGCAGCCACCGAGCCGGGACCGATACCTACGAGCAGTACTTC. V usage is TRBV3-1 and J usage is TRBJ2-7, with D perhaps TRBD1 or TRBD2 (5 bases each). This CDR3 contains 16 residues. V was shortened by 3 bases and J by 2 bases, with 17 bases between the two germline ends. Germline CDR1 reads LGHDT; CDR2 reads YNNKEL (reference sequence).

The genes are TRBV6-1 and TRBJ2-7, with D tentatively TRBD1 (6 bases). Per the germline V gene, CDR1 is MNHNS and CDR2 is SASEGT. The CDR3 runs 15 residues. The ends were cut back, 6 bases at V and 0 bases at J, with 15 bases in the middle. As DNA, the CDR3 is TGTGCCAGCAGGCCTACAGGGTATAGCTCCTACGAGCAGTACTTC. This translates into CASRPTGYSSYEQYF.

J is TRBJ2-1 and V is TRBV5-1; D unresolved. V was trimmed by 4 bases and J by 7 bases, leaving 12 bases between them. CDR1 is SGHRS, CDR2 YFSETQ, per germline. The CDR3 covers 13 residues. DNA for the CDR3: TGCGCCAGCAGCCTCGGGTCTTTTAATGAGCAGTTCTTC. Its protein is CASSLGSFNEQFF.

This clonotype was counted many times. Sequence at one end of the junction differs from germline and may be a read error. This chain uses TRBV7-9 with TRBJ2-1; tentative D call: TRBD1 (6 bases). This CDR3 is 13 amino acids long. CDR1 is SEHNR and CDR2 is FQNEAQ in the germline V gene (reference sequence). The CDR3 reads CANSLGGDNEQFF. In nucleotides, the CDR3 is TGTGCCAACAGCTTAGGGGGAGACAATGAGCAGTTCTTC. Using reference TRBV7-9 and TRBJ2-1 for the parts outside the CDR3, the full variable domain is DTGVSQNPRHKITKRGQNVTFRCDPISEHNRLYWYRQTLGQGPEFLTYFQNEAQLEKSRLLSDRFSAERPKGSFSTLEIQRTEQGDSAMYLCANSLGGDNEQFFGPGTRLTVL.

The V gene is TRBV18, the J gene TRBJ2-1, with 8 positions matching TRBD1. Germline CDR1 is KGHSH and CDR2 is LQKENI. The CDR3 spans 15 residues. V gave up 2 bases and J gave up 5 bases; unmatched junction bases: 5. This CDR3 is CASSPVRGQDNEQFF. DNA of the CDR3: TGTGCCAGCTCACCAGTCAGGGGGCAAGACAATGAGCAGTTCTTC.

The chain combines TRBV9 with TRBJ2-7; D is unclear. Trimming removed 0 bases from V and 5 bases from J, with 15 bases in between. The CDR3 loop spans 15 amino acids. Germline V gene data show CDR1 as SGDLS and CDR2 as YYNGEE. In DNA form, the CDR3 reads TGTGCCAGCAGCGTAGGAACAGCCCCAGGAGACGAGCAGTACGTC. Translating it yields CASSVGTAPGDEQYV.

Many counts were recorded for this clonotype. V and J are TRBV5-1 and TRBJ1-1; D remains unclear. In germline, CDR1 is SGHRS, CDR2 YFSETQ. Trimming took off 0 bases at V and 5 bases at J, with 11 bases between the two ends. This CDR3 region has 14 residues. CDR3: CASSLGPSGTEAFF. The CDR3 DNA is TGCGCCAGCAGCTTGGGGCCGTCCGGTACTGAAGCTTTCTTT. The complete variable domain, with remaining parts taken from reference TRBV5-1 and TRBJ1-1, reads KAGVTQTPRYLIKTRGQQVTLSCSPISGHRSVSWYQQTPGQGLQFLFEYFSETQRNKGNFPGRFSGRQFSNSRSEMNVSTLELGDSALYLCASSLGPSGTEAFFGQGTRLTVV.

The sample holds one count of this clonotype. The chain recombines TRBV4-2 with TRBJ2-2; 13 bases align to TRBD2. V trimming: 4 bases; J trimming: 4 bases; junction bases outside the gene matches: 6. This CDR3 has 17 amino acids. CDR1 is LGHNA and CDR2 is YNFKEQ in the germline V gene. The CDR3 region is CASSLGGTSGVTGELFF. CDR3 in DNA: TGTGCCAGCAGCCTGGGGGGGACTAGCGGGGTCACCGGGGAGCTGTTTTTT.

In this sample, this clonotype turned up a few times. The rearrangement uses TRBV7-9 and TRBJ1-1; possible D gene TRBD1, 5 bases. Germline V gene lookup returns CDR1 SEHNR and CDR2 FQNEAQ (reference sequence). V lost 6 bases and J lost 0, with 17 bases in between. The CDR3 length is 16 residues. CDR3 amino acids: CASSVRGVEVNTEAFF. CDR3 coding DNA: TGTGCCAGCAGTGTCCGAGGGGTCGAAGTGAACACTGAAGCTTTCTTT.

The genes are TRBV7-2 and TRBJ1-3; D is ambiguous. CDR3 length: 15 amino acids. Trimming took off 5 bases at V and 5 bases at J, with 16 bases between the two ends. Germline CDR1 is SGHTA and CDR2 is FQGNSA. The CDR3 is CASSPRRADRNTIYF. The CDR3 DNA sequence: TGTGCCAGCAGCCCCCGGAGGGCTGATAGAAACACCATATATTTT.

This chain joins TRBV4-3 and TRBJ2-7, with D unclear. V lost 0 bases and J lost 1, with 7 bases in between. This CDR3 comprises 14 residues. Germline V lookup: CDR1 LGHNA, CDR2 YSLEER. In DNA, the CDR3 is TGCGCCAGCAGCCAAGAGCGCAGATCCTACGAGCAGTACTTC. Translation: CASSQERRSYEQYF.

The chain links TRBV10-3 to TRBJ2-1; D tentatively reads TRBD1 or TRBD2 (5 bases each). Germline lookup yields CDR1 ENHRY and CDR2 SYGVKD. V was clipped by 4 bases and J by 8 bases, with 18 bases between them. This CDR3 is built from 15 residues. The CDR3 loop is CAISGSLAQGDEQFF. CDR3 in DNA: TGTGCCATCAGTGGTTCGCTAGCTCAGGGTGATGAGCAGTTCTTC.

This chain connects TRBV12-3 or TRBV12-4 to TRBJ1-2; D gene uncertain. The CDR3 totals 13 residues. V shed 0 bases and J shed 7 bases, with 9 bases lying between them. DNA for the CDR3: TGTGCCAGCAGTTTAGCGCCGGGGAGTGGCTACACCTTC. Protein sequence: CASSLAPGSGYTF.

There are a few counts of this clonotype. The chain employs TRBV20-1 and TRBJ2-7; D is perhaps TRBD1 or TRBD2 (6 bases each). V was shortened by 4 bases and J by 3 bases, with 13 bases between the two germline ends. CDR1 is DFQATT, CDR2 SNEGSKA, per germline (reference sequence). This CDR3 contains 13 residues. In DNA, the CDR3 is TGCAGTGCTACTATCGGGGGCTACTACGAGCAGTACTTC. Amino acid sequence: CSATIGGYYEQYF.

This clonotype was picked up a small number of times. The chain combines TRBV7-6 with TRBJ2-3; D is undetermined. V was trimmed by 1 base and J by 4 bases, leaving 9 bases between them. The CDR3 is 14 residues long. Germline-derived CDR1 and CDR2 are SGHVS and FNYEAQ. This CDR3 is CASSLGPSPDTQYF. The CDR3 DNA sequence: TGTGCCAGCAGCTTAGGTCCATCCCCAGATACGCAGTATTTT.